Following are 5 T cell receptor beta chains from one sample sequenced in a study of blood T cell repertoires in COVID-19. TCRdb keeps only in-frame clones here, not all; method: immunoSEQ multiplex PCR. The sample lists 30,000 to 40,000 clones, around 90% occurring once. Sequenced material: peripheral blood. The receptors here all came from a man in his fifties or sixties with active or convalescent COVID-19.

CDR3 protein: CASSDWGTSGTRGSDTQYF. In DNA form, the CDR3 reads TGTGCCAGCAGTGATTGGGGGACTAGCGGGACTAGAGGCTCAGATACGCAGTATTTT. V gene TRBV6-1 combines with J gene TRBJ2-3; 13 nucleotides match TRBD2. CDR1 is MNHNS, CDR2 SASEGT, per germline. This CDR3 region has 19 residues. V trimming: 3 bases; J trimming: 4 bases; junction bases outside the gene matches: 13.

This clone was counted a few times. The chain employs TRBV21-1 and TRBJ2-7; the table assigns TRBD1, which was not confirmed against the DNA. TRBV21-1 is designated a pseudogene. This CDR3 is built from 16 residues. As DNA, the CDR3 is TGTGCCAGCAGCAATACAGGGCCTCCGGCCTTTTACGAGCAGTACTTC. Its translation: CASSNTGPPAFYEQYF.

The chain uses TRBV12-5 and TRBJ2-1, with no clear D. The CDR3 totals 19 residues. V was cut by 0 bases and J by 6 bases, with 24 bases left in between. CDR1 is LGHNT, CDR2 FRNRAP, per germline. CDR3 in DNA: TGTGCTAGTGGTTTGGTAAGGATCTTAGTGGGCAGTATCGCCAATGAGCAGTTCTTC. Its protein is CASGLVRILVGSIANEQFF.

This chain joins TRBV25-1 and TRBJ2-1, with unresolved D. Germline V gene lookup returns CDR1 MGHDK and CDR2 SYGVNS. V was cut by 4 bases and J by 6 bases, with 10 bases left in between. The CDR3 is 13 residues long. CDR3 bases: TGTGCCAGCAGTGTAGTGGGCAGCAATGAGCAGTTCTTC. Translating it yields CASSVVGSNEQFF.

The chain combines TRBV5-1 with TRBJ2-2; 8 nucleotides agree with TRBD2. This CDR3 contains 15 residues. The trim removed 0 bases at V and 7 bases at J, leaving 5 bases unmatched. Germline CDR1 and CDR2: SGHRS and YFSETQ. The CDR3 spells CASSLEAGVVGELFF. The CDR3 DNA sequence: TGCGCCAGCAGCTTGGAAGCGGGAGTCGTCGGGGAGCTGTTTTTT.